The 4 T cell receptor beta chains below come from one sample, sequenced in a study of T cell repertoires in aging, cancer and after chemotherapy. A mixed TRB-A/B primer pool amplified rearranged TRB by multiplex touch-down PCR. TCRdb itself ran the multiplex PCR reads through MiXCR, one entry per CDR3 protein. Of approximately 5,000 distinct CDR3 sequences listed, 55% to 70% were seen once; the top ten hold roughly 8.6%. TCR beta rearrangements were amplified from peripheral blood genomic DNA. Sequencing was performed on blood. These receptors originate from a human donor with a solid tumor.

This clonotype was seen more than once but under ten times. As DNA, the CDR3 is TGTGCCAGCAGCTTGGGGCAAGGGTTATCCTACGAGCAGTACTTC. This gives the protein CASSLGQGLSYEQYF. The chain carries TRBV11-3 and TRBJ2-7; TRBD1 might be the D (5 bases). V dropped 3 bases and J dropped 1 base, with 13 bases sitting between them. The germline V gene encodes CDR1 SGHNT and CDR2 YENEEA. The CDR3 is 15 amino acids.

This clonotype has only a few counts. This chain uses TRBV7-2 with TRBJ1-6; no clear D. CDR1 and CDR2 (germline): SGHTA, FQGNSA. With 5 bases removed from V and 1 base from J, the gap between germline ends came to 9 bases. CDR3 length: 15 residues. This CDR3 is CASSPRRSYNSPLHF. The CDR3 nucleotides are TGTGCCAGCAGCCCAAGGAGGTCCTATAATTCACCCCTCCACTTT.

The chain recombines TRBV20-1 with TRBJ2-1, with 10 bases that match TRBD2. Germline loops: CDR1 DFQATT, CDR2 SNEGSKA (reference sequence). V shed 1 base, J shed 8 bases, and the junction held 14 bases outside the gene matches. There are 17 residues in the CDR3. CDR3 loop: CSARGSGGAAKLDEQFF. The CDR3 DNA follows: TGCAGTGCTAGAGGAAGCGGGGGGGCGGCCAAACTGGATGAGCAGTTCTTC.

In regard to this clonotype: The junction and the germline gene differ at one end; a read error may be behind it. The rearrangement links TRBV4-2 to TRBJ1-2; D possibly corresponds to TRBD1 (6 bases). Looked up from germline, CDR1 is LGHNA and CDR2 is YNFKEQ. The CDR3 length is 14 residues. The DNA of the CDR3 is TGCGCCAGCAGCCGACAACTGGACAGTCAAGGCTACACCTTC. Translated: CASSRQLDSQGYTF.